These 27 T cell receptor beta chains were sequenced from one sample in a study of CD8 T cells in ankylosing spondylitis. General study results and limits: A TCR beta motif of 7 or 8 highly homologous variants appeared characteristic of ankylosing spondylitis blood.

One entry per CDR3 protein results from TCRdb running MiXCR on the 5' RACE reads. The sample shows roughly 700,000 distinct CDR3 sequences, under 20% of them seen only once. These TCRs are of unknown antigen specificity. Sequences were obtained from blood, either unsorted or a sorted T cell fraction (not recorded which). These receptors were taken from a male donor with ankylosing spondylitis.

This clonotype was observed a handful of times. The chain links TRBV28 to TRBJ2-2; no reliable D call. V lost 8 bases, J lost 4 bases, and 11 bases lay in between. Germline loops: CDR1 MDHEN, CDR2 SYDVKM. The CDR3 spans 13 residues. The CDR3 DNA reads as TGTGCCAGCGGTGGGGTCACCACCGGGGAGCTGTTTTTT. It yields the protein CASGGVTTGELFF. The full variable domain, completed using reference TRBV28 and TRBJ2-2, is DVKVTQSSRYLVKRTGEKVFLECVQDMDHENMFWYRQDPGLGLRLIYFSYDVKMKEKGDIPEGYSVSREKKERFSLILESASTNQTSMYLCASGGVTTGELFFGEGSRLTVL.

The genes are TRBV20-1 and TRBJ2-1; D is unresolved. The V end lost 5 bases, the J end lost 7 bases, and 15 bases lay between the germline ends. The CDR3 loop spans 13 amino acids. Per germline, CDR1 DFQATT and CDR2 SNEGSKA (reference sequence). The CDR3 is CSASKVVGNEQFF. CDR3 DNA sequence: TGCAGTGCTTCCAAGGTAGTTGGGAATGAGCAGTTCTTC.

V and J are TRBV20-1 and TRBJ2-2, with 10 bases identical to TRBD2. The V segment lost 0 bases and the J segment 1 base; nucleotides outside the gene matches: 2. CDR1 DFQATT and CDR2 SNEGSKA come from the germline V gene (reference sequence). The CDR3 extends over 16 amino acids. For the CDR3, the DNA is TGCAGTGCTAGAGATGGACTAGCGGAGAACACCGGGGAGCTGTTTTTT. This codes for CSARDGLAENTGELFF.

Only a few counts were recorded for this clonotype. The chain recombines TRBV10-3 with TRBJ2-3, with TRBD1 identical over 8 bases. The germline V gene encodes CDR1 ENHRY and CDR2 SYGVKD. The CDR3 covers 14 residues. The V segment lost 6 bases and the J segment 4 bases; nucleotides outside the gene matches: 6. CDR3 sequence (DNA): TGTGCCATCAGCCCTGAACAGGGGGCAGATACGCAGTATTTT. Residues: CAISPEQGADTQYF.

This chain uses TRBV28 with TRBJ2-1, with D perhaps given as TRBD1 or TRBD2 (5 bases each). V was trimmed by 6 bases and J by 8 bases, leaving 11 bases between them. The V gene's germline CDR1 is MDHEN and CDR2 SYDVKM. The CDR3 totals 12 residues. CDR3: CASRGEGYEQFF. CDR3 nucleotide sequence: TGTGCCAGCAGGGGAGAGGGGTATGAGCAGTTCTTC.

CDR3 region: CASSPAGPHEQYF. In DNA form, the CDR3 reads TGTGCCAGCAGTCCTGCAGGGCCGCACGAGCAGTACTTC. The gene calls are TRBV27 and TRBJ2-7; perhaps TRBD1 as D (5 bases). The CDR3 length is 13 residues. The V end was cut by 5 bases, the J end by 5 bases, with 13 bases between. Germline V lookup: CDR1 MNHEY, CDR2 SMNVEV (reference sequence).

The chain carries TRBV11-2 and TRBJ2-5; D might be TRBD2 (5 bases). The V gene's germline CDR1 is SGHAT and CDR2 FQNNGV. With 2 bases removed from V and 5 bases from J, the gap between germline ends came to 9 bases. The CDR3 runs 13 residues. The CDR3 is CASSLTRRETQYF. The DNA for the CDR3 is TGTGCCAGCAGCTTAACTCGGAGGGAGACCCAGTACTTC.

The chain has TRBV7-9 and TRBJ1-1; 8 nucleotides match TRBD1. After removal of 5 bases from V and 1 base from J, the junction contained 6 bases not matched to a gene. The germline V gene has CDR1 SEHNR and CDR2 FQNEAQ (reference sequence). The CDR3 is 15 amino acids. The CDR3 sequence is CASSIGRGPNTEAFF. DNA of the CDR3: TGTGCCAGCAGCATCGGCAGGGGGCCGAACACTGAAGCTTTCTTT.

This clonotype was picked up a small number of times. The V gene is TRBV27, the J gene TRBJ2-3; D is unresolved. CDR3 length equals 14 residues. The ends were cut back, 5 bases at V and 9 bases at J, with 18 bases in the middle. Germline loops: CDR1 MNHEY, CDR2 SMNVEV (reference sequence). The CDR3 nucleotides read TGTGCCAGCAGTCCCCATTCCTTATTGGGGACGCAGTATTTT. Translated: CASSPHSLLGTQYF.

The genes are TRBV6-1 and TRBJ2-3; tentative D call: TRBD2 (8 bases). The CDR3 loop spans 16 amino acids. Germline V CDR1 and CDR2: MNHNS, SASEGT. V was trimmed by 4 bases and J by 1 base, leaving 15 bases between them. CDR3 nucleotide sequence: TGTGCCAGCAGTGCATTTAGCGGGACAGGCACAGATACGCAGTATTTT. Translating it yields CASSAFSGTGTDTQYF.

This clonotype was counted only a few times. The CDR3 here is CASSVGGLSYEQYF. CDR3 DNA sequence: TGTGCCAGCAGCGTCGGGGGCCTCTCCTACGAGCAGTACTTC. The gene calls are TRBV7-2 and TRBJ2-7; D is tentatively TRBD1 or TRBD2 (6 bases each). The CDR3 extends over 14 amino acids. The germline V gene has CDR1 SGHTA and CDR2 FQGNSA. Trimming pared 5 bases from V and 0 bases from J, leaving 11 bases between.

This clonotype was detected a few times. J is TRBJ2-5 and V is TRBV7-9; no clear D gene. The CDR3 sequence is 15 residues long. Trimming left V 7 bases short and J 4 bases short, with 19 bases between. The germline CDR1 and CDR2 sequences are SEHNR and FQNEAQ (reference sequence). The CDR3 is CASTLGAVPRETQYF. For the CDR3, the DNA is TGTGCCAGCACGTTGGGTGCAGTCCCACGAGAGACCCAGTACTTC.

The sample holds a few counts of this clonotype. The rearrangement links TRBV5-1 to TRBJ1-1; TRBD1 might be the D (6 bases). V was trimmed by 4 bases and J by 4 bases, leaving 17 bases between them. The CDR3 contains 15 residues. Germline V gives CDR1 SGHRS, CDR2 YFSETQ. CDR3: CASSQRGGPSTEAFF. Here the CDR3 DNA reads TGCGCCAGCAGCCAAAGGGGGGGCCCCAGCACTGAAGCTTTCTTT.

The sample holds a few counts of this clonotype. The V gene is TRBV4-2, the J gene TRBJ2-2; 9 positions agree with TRBD2. Germline CDR1 and CDR2: LGHNA and YNFKEQ. The CDR3 has 18 amino acids. Germline trimming cut 0 bases from V and 2 bases from J; bases unmatched to any gene: 7. CDR3: CASSQEGAGGINTGELFF. The CDR3 DNA is TGTGCCAGCAGCCAAGAGGGAGCGGGAGGTATAAACACCGGGGAGCTGTTTTTT.

This clonotype has just a few counts. The V call is TRBV6-5, the J call TRBJ2-7; TRBD2 matches at 14 bases. The CDR3 extends over 18 amino acids. Germline lookup yields CDR1 MNHEY and CDR2 SVGAGI. J lost 2 bases, V lost 0 bases, and 6 bases had no gene match. DNA for the CDR3: TGTGCCAGCAGTTACTCGTACGGGACTAGCGGGAGTCCCTACGAGCAGTACTTC. Its translation is CASSYSYGTSGSPYEQYF.

The chain recombines TRBV20-1 with TRBJ2-7; D is uncertain. Trimming shortened V by 5 bases and J by 3 bases, and 11 bases separated the two germline ends. The CDR3 is 12 residues long. In germline, CDR1 is DFQATT, CDR2 SNEGSKA (reference sequence). For the CDR3, the DNA is TGCAGTGCTCAGGTGGATAGCTACGAGCAGTACTTC. It translates to CSAQVDSYEQYF.

This clonotype was seen a few times. The chain couples TRBV4-3 to TRBJ1-2; 7 positions agree with TRBD1. The J segment lost 5 bases and the V segment lost 4 bases, leaving 10 bases of the junction unmatched. CDR3 size: 15 residues. Germline V gene lookup returns CDR1 LGHNA and CDR2 YSLEER. In DNA, the CDR3 is TGCGCCAGCAGCCCTACCGGGACAGCTATTTATGGCTACACCTTC. Translated, it gives CASSPTGTAIYGYTF.

This clonotype was seen a few times. The V and J genes are TRBV2 and TRBJ1-1; 7 bases match TRBD1. V trimming: 6 bases; J trimming: 1 base; junction bases outside the gene matches: 8. CDR1 SNHLY and CDR2 FYNNEI come from the germline V gene. CDR3 length: 15 residues. CDR3 loop: CASRSGGHPNTEAFF. CDR3 DNA sequence: TGTGCCAGCAGGTCAGGGGGACACCCGAACACTGAAGCTTTCTTT.

This clonotype was observed a handful of times. The rearrangement links TRBV7-6 to TRBJ2-7; 7 bases are shared with TRBD2. V trimming: 2 bases; J trimming: 4 bases; junction bases outside the gene matches: 8. In germline, CDR1 is SGHVS, CDR2 FNYEAQ. The CDR3 spans 15 residues. The DNA for the CDR3 is TGTGCCAGCAGCTTATATCGGCAGGGAGGGTACGAGCAGTACTTC. Translated: CASSLYRQGGYEQYF.

This clonotype was detected many times. The V call is TRBV12-3 or TRBV12-4, the J call TRBJ2-5; 9 bases fit TRBD1. The CDR3 length is 15 residues. V shed 5 bases and J 1 base; nucleotides not matched to a gene: 5. CDR3 amino acids: CASSTTGGFQETQYF. In nucleotides, the CDR3 is TGTGCCAGCAGTACGACAGGGGGATTCCAAGAGACCCAGTACTTC.

This clonotype was detected a few times. The conserved closing phenylalanine or tryptophan is absent in this CDR3, likely reflecting a read error. No DNA is shown, since the ends of the CDR3 on it are uncertain; the CDR3 is the one TCRdb lists. The chain employs TRBV7-3 and TRBJ1-1; the DNA was not compared with TRBD1, the D call given in the table. Inclusive of both ends, the CDR3 amounts to 12 amino acids. Germline V gene sequence: CDR1 SGHTA, CDR2 FQGTGA. The CDR3 region is CASSLRARGLTI.

This clonotype came up many times. The genes are TRBV25-1 and TRBJ2-1, with TRBD2 matching 7 bases. V shed 2 bases, J shed 2 bases, and the junction held 3 bases outside the gene matches. Germline loops: CDR1 MGHDK, CDR2 SYGVNS. This CDR3 has 15 amino acids. The CDR3 DNA is TGTGCCAGCAGTGAAAAAGGGACTACCTACAATGAGCAGTTCTTC. The encoded protein is CASSEKGTTYNEQFF. The full variable domain, its missing parts supplied by reference TRBV25-1 and TRBJ2-1, is EADIYQTPRYLVIGTGKKITLECSQTMGHDKMYWYQQDPGMELHLIHYSYGVNSTEKGDLSSESTVSRIRTEHFPLTLESARPSHTSQYLCASSEKGTTYNEQFFGPGTRLTVL.

This clonotype was observed a handful of times. V gene TRBV12-3 or TRBV12-4 combines with J gene TRBJ2-1, with no clear D. The CDR3 has 15 amino acids. The V and J ends lost 0 bases and 9 bases respectively, with 15 bases between them. The CDR3 protein is CASSLAVLRSPEQFF. The CDR3 DNA follows: TGTGCCAGCAGTTTAGCTGTCCTTCGGTCCCCTGAGCAGTTCTTC.

The chain uses TRBV7-2 and TRBJ2-7, with D tentatively TRBD2 (6 bases). The CDR3 has 17 residues. CDR1 SGHTA and CDR2 FQGNSA come from the germline V gene. Trimming took off 2 bases at V and 3 bases at J, with 20 bases between the two ends. This chain's CDR3 is CASSLQLSGVVDYEQYF. CDR3 in DNA: TGTGCCAGCAGCTTACAGTTGTCGGGAGTTGTGGACTACGAGCAGTACTTC.

This clonotype was recorded a few times. This chain joins TRBV11-2 and TRBJ2-7, with a possible D match to TRBD2 (6 bases). Germline V gives CDR1 SGHAT, CDR2 FQNNGV. This CDR3 spans 13 amino acids. The V end lost 4 bases, the J end lost 11 bases, and 18 bases lay between the germline ends. CDR3 DNA: TGTGCCAGCAGCTCAACCTCTGGGGGGTTGGAGTACTTC. Its translation is CASSSTSGGLEYF.

This clonotype was recorded many times. The CDR3 DNA reads TGTGCCAGCCGGCGCACCCAGGAGCAGTACTTC. It is translated as CASRRTQEQYF. J is TRBJ2-7 and V is TRBV2; no definite D call. V was pared by 8 bases and J by 7 bases, with 12 bases between. CDR1 is SNHLY and CDR2 is FYNNEI in the germline V gene. The CDR3 extends over 11 amino acids.

The chain is built from TRBV27 and TRBJ2-7; 16 nucleotides align to TRBD2. Germline assignment: CDR1 MNHEY and CDR2 SMNVEV (reference sequence). With V trimmed by 5 bases and J by 6 bases, 13 bases remained unmatched. The CDR3 is made up of 18 amino acids. The CDR3 here is CASSLYPGLAGGMGEQYF. For the CDR3, the DNA is TGTGCCAGCAGTCTCTACCCGGGACTAGCGGGAGGGATGGGCGAGCAGTACTTC.